This entry features one T cell receptor (beta chain) sequence. Reverse transcription of roughly 0.5 to 1 ug RNA was performed with random hexamers. TCR beta CDR3 was amplified by immunoSEQ multiplex PCR. This amplification extended across 54 Vbeta and 13 Jbeta segments. TCRdb called the immunoSEQ multiplex PCR reads again in MiXCR, with one record for every CDR3 protein. There are more than 150,000 distinct CDR3 sequences in the sample; about 96% occur only once, and about 0.13% lies in the top ten. Fulfillment of recently defined diagnostic criteria for definite or probable disease was shown by the patients with Susac syndrome. It was negative isolation that provided the CD8+ and CD4+ T cells, whereas TEMRA cells were enriched by FACS. The data stem from a study of CD8 T cells in Susac syndrome. Across the study: Each patient with Susac syndrome, at the time of blood draw, was therapy-naive, on corticosteroids, or on intravenous immunoglobulin alone.

CDR3 size: 13 residues. Germline V gene data show CDR1 as SQVTM and CDR2 as ANQGSEA. Trimming shortened V by 4 bases and J by 3 bases, and 10 bases separated the two germline ends. The source is a human donor with Susac syndrome. Input material: CD4+ T cells from PBMCs. The chain recombines TRBV29-1 with TRBJ1-3; D unclear. The CDR3 loop reads CSVALGFGNTIYF. The CDR3 DNA is TGCAGCGTTGCGTTGGGCTTTGGAAACACCATATATTTT.